The T cell receptor (beta chain) under discussion was sequenced for a study of cytomegalovirus exposure and HLA in healthy donors. Study-wide points: In terms of immune exposure information, only CMV serostatus was available.

There are many counts of this clone. Its target is unknown. Vbeta (60) and Jbeta (13) primers were used in the PCR. Generated by immunoSEQ multiplex PCR, the TCRdb table keeps only in-frame clones and is missing some. The sample lists some 110,000 clones; 77% were seen once. Donors consisted of healthy bone marrow donors. The sample taken for sequencing was PBMCs. The sequence came from a woman aged 40 to 55 in good health and CMV-seropositive.

CDR3 nucleotides: TGTGCCACGGGAGGGCCTCTAGGAAATCAGCCCCAGCATTTT. It encodes CATGGPLGNQPQHF. This rearrangement joins TRBV19 to TRBJ1-5; D is unclear. The CDR3 has 14 residues. V shed 10 bases and J shed 4 bases, with 17 bases lying between them. Germline V CDR1 and CDR2: LNHDA, SQIVND (reference sequence).